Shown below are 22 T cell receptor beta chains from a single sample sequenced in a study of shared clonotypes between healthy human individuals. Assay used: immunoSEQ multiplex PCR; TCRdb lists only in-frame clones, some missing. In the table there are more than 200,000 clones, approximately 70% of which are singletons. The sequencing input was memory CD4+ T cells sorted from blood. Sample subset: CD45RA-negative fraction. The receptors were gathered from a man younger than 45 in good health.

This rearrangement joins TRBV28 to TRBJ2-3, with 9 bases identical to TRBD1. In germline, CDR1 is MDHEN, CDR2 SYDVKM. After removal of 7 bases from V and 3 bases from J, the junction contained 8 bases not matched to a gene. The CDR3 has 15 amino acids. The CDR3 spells CASNDRGSETDTQYF. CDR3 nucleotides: TGTGCCAGCAATGACAGGGGGAGTGAAACAGATACGCAGTATTTT.

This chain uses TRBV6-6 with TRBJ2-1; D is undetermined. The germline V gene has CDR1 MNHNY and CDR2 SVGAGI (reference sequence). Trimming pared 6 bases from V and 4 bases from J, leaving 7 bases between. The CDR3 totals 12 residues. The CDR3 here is CASSPNYNEQFF. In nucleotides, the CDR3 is TGTGCCAGCAGCCCGAATTACAATGAGCAGTTCTTC.

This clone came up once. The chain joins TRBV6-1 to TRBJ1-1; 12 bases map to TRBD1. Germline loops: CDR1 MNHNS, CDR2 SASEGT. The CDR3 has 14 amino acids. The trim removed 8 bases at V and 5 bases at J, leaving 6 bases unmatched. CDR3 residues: CASYGTGGGTEAFF. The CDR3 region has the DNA TGTGCCAGCTACGGGACAGGGGGCGGAACTGAAGCTTTCTTT.

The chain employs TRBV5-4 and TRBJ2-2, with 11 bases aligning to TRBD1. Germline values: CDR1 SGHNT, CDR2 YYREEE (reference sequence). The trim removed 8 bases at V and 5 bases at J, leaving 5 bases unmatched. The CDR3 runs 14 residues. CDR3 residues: CASGQGAGTGELFF. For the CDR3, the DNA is TGTGCCAGTGGACAGGGGGCCGGGACCGGGGAGCTGTTTTTT.

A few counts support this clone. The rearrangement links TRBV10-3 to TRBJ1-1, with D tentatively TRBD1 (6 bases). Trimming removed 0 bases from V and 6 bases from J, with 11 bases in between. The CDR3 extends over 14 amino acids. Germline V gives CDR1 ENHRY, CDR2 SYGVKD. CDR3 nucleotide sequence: TGTGCCATCAGTGAGTCACAGGGAGTCGCTGAAGCTTTCTTT. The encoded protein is CAISESQGVAEAFF.

CDR3 residues: CASSQFYEQYF. In DNA, the CDR3 is TGTGCCAGCAGCCAGTTTTACGAGCAGTACTTC. The rearrangement links TRBV6-6 to TRBJ2-7; D is uncertain. The V end lost 6 bases, the J end lost 4 bases, and 7 bases lay between the germline ends. The CDR3 covers 11 residues. Per germline, CDR1 MNHNY and CDR2 SVGAGI (reference sequence).

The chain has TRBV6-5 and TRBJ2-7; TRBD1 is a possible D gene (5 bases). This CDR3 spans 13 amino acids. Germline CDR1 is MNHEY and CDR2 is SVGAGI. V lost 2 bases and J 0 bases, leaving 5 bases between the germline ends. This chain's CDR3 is CASSYDSSYEQYF. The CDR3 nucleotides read TGTGCCAGCAGTTACGACAGCTCCTACGAGCAGTACTTC.

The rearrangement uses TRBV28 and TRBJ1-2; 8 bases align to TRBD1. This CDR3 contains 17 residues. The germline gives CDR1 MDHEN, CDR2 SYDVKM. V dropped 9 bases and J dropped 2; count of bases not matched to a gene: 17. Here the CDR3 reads CASNGWVRGQENYGYTF. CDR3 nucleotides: TGTGCCAGTAATGGTTGGGTCCGGGGACAGGAGAACTATGGCTACACCTTC.

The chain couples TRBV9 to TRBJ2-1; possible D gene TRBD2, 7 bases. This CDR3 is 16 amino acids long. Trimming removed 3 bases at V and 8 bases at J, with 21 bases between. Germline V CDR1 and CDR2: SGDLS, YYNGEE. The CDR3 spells CASSDTSPGGVDEQFF. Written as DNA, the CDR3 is TGTGCCAGCAGCGACACCTCGCCGGGGGGCGTCGATGAGCAGTTCTTC.

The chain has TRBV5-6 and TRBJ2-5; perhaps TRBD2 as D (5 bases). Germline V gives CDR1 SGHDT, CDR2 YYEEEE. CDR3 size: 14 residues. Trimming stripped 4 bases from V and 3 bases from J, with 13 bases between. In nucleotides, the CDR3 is TGTGCCAGCAGCAAAGGACTTCAGAAAGAGACCCAGTACTTC. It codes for CASSKGLQKETQYF.

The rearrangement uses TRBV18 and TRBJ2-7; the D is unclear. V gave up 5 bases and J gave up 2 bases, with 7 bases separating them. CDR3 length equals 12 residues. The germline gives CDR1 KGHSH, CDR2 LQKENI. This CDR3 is CASSALPYEQYF. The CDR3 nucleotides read TGTGCCAGCTCAGCCCTTCCCTACGAGCAGTACTTC. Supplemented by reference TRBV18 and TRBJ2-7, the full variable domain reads NAGVMQNPRHLVRRRGQEARLRCSPMKGHSHVYWYRQLPEEGLKFMVYLQKENIIDESGMPKERFSAEFPKEGPSILRIQQVVRGDSAAYFCASSALPYEQYFGPGTRLTVT.

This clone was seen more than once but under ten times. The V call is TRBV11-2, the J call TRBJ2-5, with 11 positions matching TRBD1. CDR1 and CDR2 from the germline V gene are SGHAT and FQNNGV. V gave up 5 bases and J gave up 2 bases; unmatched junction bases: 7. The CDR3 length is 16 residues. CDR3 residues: CASSVRDRGTQETQYF. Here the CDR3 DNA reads TGTGCCAGCAGCGTCCGGGACAGGGGGACTCAAGAGACCCAGTACTTC. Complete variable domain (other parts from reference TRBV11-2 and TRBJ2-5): EAGVAQSPRYKIIEKRQSVAFWCNPISGHATLYWYQQILGQGPKLLIQFQNNGVVDDSQLPKDRFSAERLKGVDSTLKIQPAKLEDSAVYLCASSVRDRGTQETQYFGPGTRLLVL.

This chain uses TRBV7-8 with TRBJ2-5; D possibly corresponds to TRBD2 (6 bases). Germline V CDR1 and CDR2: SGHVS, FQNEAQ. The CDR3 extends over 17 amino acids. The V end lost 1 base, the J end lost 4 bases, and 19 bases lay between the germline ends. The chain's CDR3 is CASSLDSRGWGLETQYF. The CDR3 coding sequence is TGTGCCAGCAGCTTAGATTCTCGGGGGTGGGGGTTAGAGACCCAGTACTTC.

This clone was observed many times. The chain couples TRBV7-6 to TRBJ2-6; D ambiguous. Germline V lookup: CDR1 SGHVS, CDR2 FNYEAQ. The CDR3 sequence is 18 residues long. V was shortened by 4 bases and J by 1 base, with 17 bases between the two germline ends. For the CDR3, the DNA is TGTGCCAGCAGCTCCCCGCAGGAACCGAAGTCTGGGGCCAACGTCCTGACTTTC. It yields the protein CASSSPQEPKSGANVLTF.

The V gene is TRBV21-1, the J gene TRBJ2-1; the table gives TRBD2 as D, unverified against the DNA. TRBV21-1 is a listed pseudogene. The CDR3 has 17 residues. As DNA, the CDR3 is TGTGCCAGCAGCTCCAGCCTCTCGGGGGGAGGCGGGTATGAGCAGTTCTTC. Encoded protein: CASSSSLSGGGGYEQFF.

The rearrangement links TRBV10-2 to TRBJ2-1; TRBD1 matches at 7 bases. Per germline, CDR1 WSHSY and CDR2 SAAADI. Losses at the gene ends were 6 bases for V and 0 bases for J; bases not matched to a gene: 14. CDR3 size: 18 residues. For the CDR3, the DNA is TGCGCCAGCAGCGCGACAGGGCTCCCCTCCCGCTCCTACAATGAGCAGTTCTTC. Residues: CASSATGLPSRSYNEQFF.

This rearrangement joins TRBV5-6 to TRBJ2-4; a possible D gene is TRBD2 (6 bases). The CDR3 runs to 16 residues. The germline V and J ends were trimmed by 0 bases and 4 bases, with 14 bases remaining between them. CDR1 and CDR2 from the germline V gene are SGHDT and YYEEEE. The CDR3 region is CASSLEQGRGKNIQYF. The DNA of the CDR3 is TGTGCCAGCAGCTTGGAGCAGGGACGGGGGAAAAACATTCAGTACTTC.

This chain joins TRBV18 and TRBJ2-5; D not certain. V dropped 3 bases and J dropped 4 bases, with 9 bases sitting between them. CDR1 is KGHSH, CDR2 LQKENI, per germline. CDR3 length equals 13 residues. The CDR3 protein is CASSPLGSETQYF. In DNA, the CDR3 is TGTGCCAGCTCACCCTTAGGGTCAGAGACCCAGTACTTC.

For the CDR3, the DNA is TGTGCCAGCAGGGCAGGCTCTGGAAACACCATATATTTT. This sequence encodes CASRAGSGNTIYF. V is TRBV2 and J is TRBJ1-3; D call uncertain. The CDR3 has 13 amino acids. The germline V gene has CDR1 SNHLY and CDR2 FYNNEI. V was clipped by 6 bases and J by 0 bases, with 6 bases between them.

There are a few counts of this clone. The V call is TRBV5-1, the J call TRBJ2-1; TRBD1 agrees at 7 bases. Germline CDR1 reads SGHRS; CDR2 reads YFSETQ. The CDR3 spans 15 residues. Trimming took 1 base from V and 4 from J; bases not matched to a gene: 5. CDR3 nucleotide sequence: TGCGCCAGCAGCTTGACGGGACAGAGTTACAATGAGCAGTTCTTC. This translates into CASSLTGQSYNEQFF.

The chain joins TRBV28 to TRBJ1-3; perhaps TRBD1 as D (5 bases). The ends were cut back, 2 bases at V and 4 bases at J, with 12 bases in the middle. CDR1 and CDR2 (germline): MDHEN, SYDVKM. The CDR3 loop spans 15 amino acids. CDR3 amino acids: CASSLGGVEGNTIYF. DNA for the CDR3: TGTGCCAGCAGTTTAGGAGGGGTGGAAGGAAACACCATATATTTT.

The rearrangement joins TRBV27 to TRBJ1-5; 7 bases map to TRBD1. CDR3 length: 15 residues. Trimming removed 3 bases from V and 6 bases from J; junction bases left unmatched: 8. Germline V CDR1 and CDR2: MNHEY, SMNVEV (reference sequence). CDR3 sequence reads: CASSFRPGGIQPQHF. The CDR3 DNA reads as TGTGCCAGCAGTTTTAGGCCAGGGGGTATTCAGCCCCAGCATTTT.